One T cell receptor beta chain is described in this entry. What it binds is unknown. The germline V gene has CDR1 SQVTM and CDR2 ANQGSEA. This CDR3 contains 13 residues. This sample is part of a study of CXCR3-negative and CXCR3-positive naive CD8 T cells. Study as a whole: Total TRB output reached some 140 million reads, about 1.5 +/- 0.3 million per library.

Via 5' RACE with UMI labels, TRB cDNA libraries were prepared. TCRdb reprocessed the 5' RACE reads and keeps a single row for each CDR3 protein, giving no DNA. Listed are under 50,000 distinct CDR3 sequences; about 2.3% falls within the top ten. Findings of the study overall: TCR strength was inferred from TRB CDR3 properties, while surface CD5 was comparable between naive subsets. A higher hydrophobicity marked the TRB CDR3s of CXCR3-positive naive cells versus CXCR3-negative naive cells.

Cells that were CD45RO-CCR7+CD27+CD95- constituted naive CD8+ T cells. Sequencing was done on a sample of naive CXCR3- CD8+ T cells from blood. The subset: CD45RO-CCR7+CD27+CD95- naive CD8+ T cells lacking CXCR3 (TNR3-). This chain uses TRBV29-1 with TRBJ1-2. The TCR comes from a human donor in good health. Some clones in this sample may be carry-over from other donors' samples. CDR3 residues: CSVREERNYGYTF.